This section outlines one T cell receptor (beta chain) sequence together with its context. Its target is unknown. The sample belongs to a study of beta chain features in type 1 diabetes. Across the whole study: Across the samples, 107,917,701 sorted cells were examined in total. Notes on the study in general: VDJ junctions sequenced from type 1 diabetes patients showed fewer insertions and more deletions.

V was cut by 0 bases and J by 8 bases, with 11 bases left in between. The CDR3 is made up of 14 amino acids. Germline V lookup: CDR1 SGHDT, CDR2 YYEEEE. Investigators reverse transcribed all isolated RNA, so they sequenced expressed TCRB transcripts. The protocol was immunoSEQ multiplex PCR, while the TCRdb copy is restricted to in-frame clones and leaves out a portion. The sample consists of just over 600,000 clones, 15% to 17% of them appearing once. The sequence was collected from a man aged 18-30 years in good health. This chain uses TRBV5-6 with TRBJ1-4; D gene ambiguous. The sequenced sample was naive CD4+ T cells from blood. CDR3 DNA: TGTGCCAGCAGCTTGGAAGGTGTCGGGGAAAAACTGTTTTTT. Encoded protein: CASSLEGVGEKLFF.